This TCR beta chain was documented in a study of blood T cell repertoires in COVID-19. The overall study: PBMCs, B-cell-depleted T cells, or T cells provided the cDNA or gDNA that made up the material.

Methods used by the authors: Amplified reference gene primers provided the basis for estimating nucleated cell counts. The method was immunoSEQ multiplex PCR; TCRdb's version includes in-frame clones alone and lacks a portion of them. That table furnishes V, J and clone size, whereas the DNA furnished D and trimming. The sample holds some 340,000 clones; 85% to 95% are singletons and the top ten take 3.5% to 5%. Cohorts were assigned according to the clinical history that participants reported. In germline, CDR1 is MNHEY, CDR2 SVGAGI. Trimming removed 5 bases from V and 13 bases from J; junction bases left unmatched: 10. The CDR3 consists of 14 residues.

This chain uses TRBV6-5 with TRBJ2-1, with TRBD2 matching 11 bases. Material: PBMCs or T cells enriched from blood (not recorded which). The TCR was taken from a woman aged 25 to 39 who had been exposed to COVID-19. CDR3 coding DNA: TGTGCCAGCAGTCTGGGGCTAGCGGGGGGCCATCAGTTCTTC. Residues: CASSLGLAGGHQFF.